The 22 T cell receptor beta chains in this list originate from one sample, sequenced in a study of T cell responses to AZD1222 COVID-19 vaccine. Sequencing used immunoSEQ multiplex PCR; TCRdb keeps in-frame clones, though not all of them. The table has over 85,000 clones, about 88% seen once. Sequencing was performed on peripheral blood, taken 28 days after the second AZD1222 dose. The receptors originated from an adult who received the AZD1222 COVID-19 vaccine.

The chain employs TRBV21-1 and TRBJ2-7; the DNA was not used to check the table's D call, TRBD2. TRBV21-1 represents a pseudogene. The CDR3 has 13 amino acids. The CDR3 nucleotides read TGTGCCAGCAGCAAAGGGGGAGTCTACGAGCAGTACTTC. Its translation is CASSKGGVYEQYF.

This clone was counted once. This chain connects TRBV7-2 to TRBJ1-1, with 8 bases matching TRBD1. V shed 6 bases and J 0 bases; nucleotides not matched to a gene: 9. The CDR3 has 16 amino acids. The germline CDR1 and CDR2 sequences are SGHTA and FQGNSA. DNA of the CDR3: TGTGCCAGCAGGAGGACAGGGCCGCCCATGAACACTGAAGCTTTCTTT. Translation gives CASRRTGPPMNTEAFF.

This clone was seen a few times. This rearrangement joins TRBV2 to TRBJ1-6; maybe TRBD1 (6 bases). V lost 4 bases and J lost 10, with 14 bases in between. Germline V gives CDR1 SNHLY, CDR2 FYNNEI. This CDR3 has 14 residues. CDR3 DNA sequence: TGTGCCAGCAGTGTACAGGGATCGAACTCACCCCTCCACTTT. Protein: CASSVQGSNSPLHF.

V gene TRBV2 combines with J gene TRBJ1-3; TRBD1 is a possible D gene (6 bases). V dropped 7 bases and J dropped 3 bases, with 13 bases sitting between them. The CDR3 extends over 14 amino acids. CDR1 and CDR2 (germline): SNHLY, FYNNEI. The DNA of the CDR3 is TGTGCCAGCATCCCCCAGGGGCATGGAAACACCATATATTTT. Its protein is CASIPQGHGNTIYF.

V usage is TRBV5-1 and J usage is TRBJ2-2, with 9 positions matching TRBD1. V gave up 0 bases and J gave up 6 bases; unmatched junction bases: 6. Germline CDR1 SGHRS, CDR2 YFSETQ. The CDR3 contains 16 residues. In nucleotides, the CDR3 is TGCGCCAGCAGCTTGGTCGGGACAGGGTCCGCCGGGGAGCTGTTTTTT. It yields the protein CASSLVGTGSAGELFF.

V gene TRBV27 combines with J gene TRBJ2-7; 14 positions match TRBD2. Germline V gene sequence: CDR1 MNHEY, CDR2 SMNVEV (reference sequence). This CDR3 is built from 15 residues. The V gene end was trimmed by 4 bases and the J gene end by 3 bases; junction bases not matched to a gene: 2. CDR3 in amino acids: CASSSGLAGGYEQYF. The CDR3 region has the DNA TGTGCCAGCAGTTCCGGACTAGCGGGGGGCTACGAGCAGTACTTC.

The rearrangement joins TRBV6-1 to TRBJ2-5; 7 bases line up with TRBD2. Germline V gene data show CDR1 as MNHNS and CDR2 as SASEGT. Trimming at V came to 4 bases and at J to 2 bases, leaving 13 bases not matched to a gene. CDR3 length equals 17 residues. This chain's CDR3 is CASSGHFGGRGQETQYF. The CDR3 region has the DNA TGTGCCAGCAGTGGGCATTTCGGGGGGAGGGGACAAGAGACCCAGTACTTC.

This clone was detected a few times. V gene TRBV7-9 combines with J gene TRBJ1-1; D unresolved. V was clipped by 7 bases and J by 2 bases, with 11 bases between them. The CDR3 extends over 13 amino acids. CDR1 and CDR2 from the germline V gene are SEHNR and FQNEAQ (reference sequence). The CDR3, as DNA: TGTGCCAGCACCCCCTTGACAAACACTGAAGCTTTCTTT. It yields the protein CASTPLTNTEAFF.

The sample holds one count of this clone. V gene TRBV18 combines with J gene TRBJ2-5; 11 positions match TRBD2. In germline, CDR1 is KGHSH, CDR2 LQKENI. V lost 6 bases and J lost 2; bases outside the gene matches: 5. The CDR3 consists of 15 residues. The CDR3 coding sequence is TGTGCCAGCTCCCTACTAGCGGGAGCTCAAGAGACCCAGTACTTC. It specifies CASSLLAGAQETQYF.

The chain links TRBV7-2 to TRBJ1-4; no clear D gene. The CDR3 loop spans 15 amino acids. The germline V gene encodes CDR1 SGHTA and CDR2 FQGNSA. V lost 2 bases, J lost 6 bases, and 13 bases lay in between. CDR3 sequence (DNA): TGTGCCAGCAGCTTAACGGCCATGAACTATGAAAAACTGTTTTTT. This gives the protein CASSLTAMNYEKLFF.

The chain is built from TRBV25-1 and TRBJ2-7; D possibly matches TRBD1 or TRBD2 (5 bases each). Germline-derived CDR1 and CDR2 are MGHDK and SYGVNS. V lost 3 bases to trimming and J lost 4 bases, with 16 bases between them. There are 15 residues in the CDR3. This chain's CDR3 is CASSDGGSLGYEQYF. In nucleotides, the CDR3 is TGTGCCAGCAGTGATGGGGGATCTTTGGGGTACGAGCAGTACTTC.

This chain joins TRBV3-1 (or the pseudogene TRBV3-2) and TRBJ1-5; possible D gene TRBD1, 6 bases. The V gene's germline CDR1 is LGHDT and CDR2 YNNKEL (reference sequence). This CDR3 is 15 amino acids long. The V and J ends lost 4 bases and 0 bases respectively, with 10 bases between them. The CDR3 loop reads CASSLGQPSNQPQHF. The CDR3 nucleotides read TGTGCCAGCAGCCTAGGACAGCCTAGCAATCAGCCCCAGCATTTT.

This clone was counted a single time. The V call is TRBV12-5, the J call TRBJ2-1, with D unclear. V lost 7 bases to trimming and J lost 0 bases, with 10 bases between them. The CDR3 totals 14 residues. CDR1 LGHNT and CDR2 FRNRAP come from the germline V gene. The CDR3 loop reads CASARWSSYNEQFF. The CDR3 DNA is TGTGCTAGTGCAAGATGGAGCTCCTACAATGAGCAGTTCTTC.

The chain joins TRBV4-3 to TRBJ2-2; no clear D. The CDR3 spans 14 residues. Germline V lookup: CDR1 LGHNA, CDR2 YSLEER. With 2 bases removed from V and 5 bases from J, the gap between germline ends came to 9 bases. As DNA, the CDR3 is TGCGCCAGCAGCCAATCGACGATAACCGGGGAGCTGTTTTTT. Amino acid sequence: CASSQSTITGELFF.

The chain couples TRBV6-5 to TRBJ2-7; no firm D call. V lost 7 bases, J lost 5 bases, and 12 bases lay in between. Per germline, CDR1 MNHEY and CDR2 SVGAGI. The CDR3 is made up of 12 amino acids. This CDR3 reads CASTWVNNEQYF. The CDR3, as DNA: TGTGCCAGCACTTGGGTCAACAACGAGCAGTACTTC.

The chain has TRBV28 and TRBJ1-6; 9 nucleotides align to TRBD1. V gave up 5 bases and J gave up 9 bases; unmatched junction bases: 8. CDR3 length: 15 residues. Germline V lookup: CDR1 MDHEN, CDR2 SYDVKM. In DNA form, the CDR3 reads TGTGCCAGCAGTCTACAGGGGGCGTCCAGTTCACCCCTCCACTTT. This encodes CASSLQGASSSPLHF.

The chain joins TRBV19 to TRBJ1-1, with D unresolved. The CDR3 is made up of 13 amino acids. Trimming cost V 4 bases and J 0 bases, with 6 bases left between them. The germline V gene has CDR1 LNHDA and CDR2 SQIVND (reference sequence). CDR3: CASSTGLNTEAFF. CDR3 DNA sequence: TGTGCCAGTAGTACAGGACTGAACACTGAAGCTTTCTTT.

This clone was counted only a few times. DNA of the CDR3: TGTGCCAGCAGCTTATCCTCCTCCTATAATTCACCCCTCCACTTT. As protein: CASSLSSSYNSPLHF. V is TRBV11-3 and J is TRBJ1-6; no definite D call. This CDR3 region has 15 residues. Germline V gives CDR1 SGHNT, CDR2 YENEEA. V was cut by 2 bases and J by 0 bases, with 5 bases left in between.

The chain joins TRBV6-2 or TRBV6-3 to TRBJ2-1; D gene ambiguous. CDR1 MNHEY and CDR2 SVGEGT come from the germline V gene. Trimming left V 6 bases short and J 8 bases short, with 8 bases between. This CDR3 contains 11 residues. The CDR3 reads CASSQSYEQFF. The CDR3 nucleotides read TGTGCCAGCAGCCAGAGTTATGAGCAGTTCTTC.

The genes are TRBV6-6 and TRBJ1-5, with D perhaps TRBD1 (5 bases). V lost 4 bases, J lost 7 bases, and 11 bases lay in between. Germline values: CDR1 MNHNY, CDR2 SVGAGI (reference sequence). The CDR3 loop spans 13 amino acids. The DNA for the CDR3 is TGTGCCAGCAGTTTTCGGGACTTGCAGCCCCAGCATTTT. Amino acid sequence: CASSFRDLQPQHF.

The chain joins TRBV18 to TRBJ1-1; D gene uncertain. The CDR3 has 16 residues. V lost 2 bases, J lost 0 bases, and 13 bases lay in between. Germline V CDR1 and CDR2: KGHSH, LQKENI. Here the CDR3 reads CASSPTSREMNTEAFF. The CDR3 bases are TGTGCCAGCTCACCAACCTCGCGAGAGATGAACACTGAAGCTTTCTTT.

The rearrangement joins TRBV5-1 to TRBJ2-7, with a tentative D call TRBD1 (6 bases). Trimming left V 3 bases short and J 0 bases short, with 10 bases between. The germline CDR1 and CDR2 sequences are SGHRS and YFSETQ. This CDR3 region has 14 residues. The CDR3 DNA sequence: TGCGCCAGCAGCTCCACAGGGTCCTCCTACGAGCAGTACTTC. It yields the protein CASSSTGSSYEQYF.